This T cell receptor (beta chain) was sequenced during a study of vaccination and CD4 T cells after COVID-19 (dated by TCRdb to about 2022). Study-wide context: In the convalescent cohort there were six males and four females, among whom were two Hispanic individuals, seven Caucasians, two Asians and one multiracial person. An earlier paper using these donors assessed, at the TCR clonotype level, memory CD4+ T cell crossreactivity between SARS-CoV-2 and common cold coronavirus spike proteins. For stimulating the cultures, overlapping spike peptide pools were used, derived from SARS-CoV-2 as well as from the common cold coronaviruses HCoV-NL63, HCoV-OC43 and HCoV-229E. Post-COVID blood samples from convalescent patients were collected a median of 101 days after diagnosis, with a range of roughly 35 to 180 days. Control cultures used a CEFX viral epitope pool as positive control, an HIV-1 Nef peptide pool as negative control, or no peptide. Post-vaccine blood samples were obtained a median of approximately 74 days after the second vaccine dose, with a range of roughly 13 to 250 days. In around ten COVID-19 convalescent patients and a few infection-naive healthy vaccine recipients, the spike-specific CD4+ TCR repertoire before mRNA vaccination was compared with the repertoire after mRNA vaccination. Two doses of either the Pfizer-BioNTech BNT162b2 vaccine (n=8) or the Moderna mRNA-1273 vaccine (n=2) were administered to participants.

This clonotype is a singleton in its sample. The antigen it recognizes is unknown. No base-level quality is on record; no much larger clone is a single base apart. A lone read gives weak evidence. Libraries were made using PCR. DNA from cultured CD4+ T cells was subjected to TCR sequencing with the Oncomine TCR Beta short-read assay at the Johns Hopkins FTIC core. The QIAamp micro DNA kit was used to extract genomic DNA from the cultured CD4+ T cells. Oncomine TCR Beta libraries from cultured CD4+ T cells were pooled with unique dual indexes and sequenced on an Illumina iSeq 100. In the original analysis: Non-productive sequences were filtered out, and CDR3s that did not start with C, did not end with F or W, or were shorter than 7 amino acids were discarded. Antigen-specific clonotypes were identified with the MANAFEST web application by comparing peptide-stimulated wells with reference and other culture wells. To be called positive, a clone needed an FDR below 0.05, an odds ratio above 5, and a productive frequency above 0.1% in at least two of three replicate wells. Clonotypes that were significantly expanded in both SARS-CoV-2 spike wells and at least one common cold coronavirus spike condition were defined as cross-reactive. Levenshtein distances (stringdist) and unrooted phylogenetic trees (ape) in R version 3.6.1 were used to assess CDR3 homology. The raw public reads went through TCRdb reprocessing: fastp at Q25, MiXCR clone calling, in-frame beta chains kept. One record per CDR3 amino acid sequence lists the most common genes and DNA. It is TCRdb's table, rather than the study itself, that gives the V and J calls and clone size. The sample table shows about 7,300 distinct CDR3 sequences, and just over 70% are seen once. The ten biggest clones cover approximately 40% of the sample.

Broader findings and caveats from the paper: Of the vaccine-specific clones in convalescent patients, 304 of 307, or nearly all, reacted only to SARS-CoV-2 spike and did not cross-react with common cold coronaviruses. Although the median number of SARS-CoV-2-reactive clonotypes went up from 20 to 25 after infection to around 39 after vaccination, the increase was not significant. Relatively few convalescent patients were included in the study, and early timepoints after natural infection were not analyzed. In convalescent patients, a median approximately 90% of post-vaccine SARS-CoV-2-reactive clones were detected only after vaccination, suggesting vaccine-specific priming.

The treatment or condition label here, explained by the study, means: approximately 9-day PBMC culture with coronavirus spike peptide pools or control peptides (ViraFEST assay). CD4+ T cells from unexposed donors were collected before the COVID-19 pandemic (2011-2018). The study used the ViraFEST assay, which expanded antigen-specific T cells with peptide pools and then identified expanded clonotypes by TCR sequencing. Roughly 2 million PBMCs per well were cultured in IMDM with roughly 5% human AB serum and 9 to 10 IU/ml IL-2, plus 10 ug/ml peptide pools. Half of the culture medium was replaced with fresh IL-2-containing medium on days 3 and 7. After about nine days of culture, CD4+ T cells were isolated by negative selection with the EasySep CD4+ T cell isolation kit. As cell number allowed, CD4+ T cells from unexposed donors were tested for reactivity to SARS-CoV-2 S and N and to four common cold coronavirus spike pools. Ficoll-Paque Plus gradient centrifugation was used to isolate PBMCs from whole blood, and the isolated PBMCs were then either used fresh or cryopreserved at -140C. Triplicate wells were generally used for each culture condition. Leukapheresis product for the unexposed donors was bought commercially.

The origin of this receptor is a human donor in good health. The sequenced sample was CD4+ T cells from blood, cultured in vitro.

The CDR3 amino acid sequence is: CASSPELTDTQYF. Here is the DNA: TGTGCCAGCAGCCCTGAGCTCACAGATACGCAGTATTTT. The rearranged segments are TRBV9 and TRBJ2-3; the D gene is unclear. The germline V gene specifies SGDLS as CDR1 and YYNGEE as CDR2. From its cysteine to its phenylalanine, the CDR3 spans 13 amino acids. Of all the DNA, just the CDR3 is kept, 39 bases in frame from base 1. Trimming at the junction amounts to 4 bases on V and 2 bases on J, and the germline ends lie 8 bases apart.